This T cell receptor (beta chain) derives from a study of CD8 T cells in Susac syndrome. Study-level results: Where Susac syndrome CD4+ T cell repertoires were concerned, no clonal expansion was evident.

The authors reverse transcribed roughly 0.45 to 1 ug RNA with random hexamers. TCRdb re-derived calls from the immunoSEQ multiplex PCR reads in MiXCR, one entry per CDR3 protein. The sample includes about 120,000 distinct CDR3 sequences, approximately 96% of them seen just once. With respect to this clonotype: No antigen is known for it. At one of its ends the junction is not consistent with the germline gene, which may arise from a read error.

Germline-derived CDR1 and CDR2 are KGHSH and LQKENI. The length of the CDR3 is 14 residues. The chain uses TRBV18 and TRBJ2-7, with D possibly matching TRBD2 (5 bases). The specimen was CD4+ T cells from PBMCs. The TCR comes from a human donor with Susac syndrome. The CDR3 nucleotides read TGTGCCAGCTCATCACCCCCGGGGTCCTACGAGCAGTACTTC. Translated: CASSSPPGSYEQYF.